These T cell receptor beta chains were read from a single sample in a study of vaccination effects on CD4 cells after COVID-19. What these receptors recognize is not known. Clones were read by immunoSEQ multiplex PCR, and TCRdb kept only the in-frame ones, dropping some. The sample has 20,000 to 30,000 clones, 60% to 85% seen once; the top ten hold about an eighth. Here the sequenced sample was CD4+ T cells from PBMCs cultured with HCoV-OC43 spike peptides, taken before COVID-19 vaccination. The receptors derive from a human donor who received a COVID-19 vaccine. Both conserved end residues are part of each CDR3. D genes are given only for firm matches. Size values are once, few and many counts, or a class for expanded clones, and some rows have none.

clone_size	v_call	j_call	d_call	cdr3_nt	cdr3_aa
.	TRBV3-1/TRBV3-2	TRBJ1-1	.	TGTGCCAGCAGCCAAGCCAGGGTCACTGAAGCTTTCTTT	CASSQARVTEAFF
.	TRBV4-1	TRBJ2-4	.	TGCGCCAGCAGCCCCGCCGGACAGCAGGGAAACATTCAGTACTTC	CASSPAGQQGNIQYF
.	TRBV5-8	TRBJ2-7	TRBD1	TGTGCCAGCAGCTGGACAGGGGGCTACGAGCAGTACTTC	CASSWTGGYEQYF
once	TRBV24-1	TRBJ1-2	TRBD1	TGTGCCACCAGTGAGCTAGACAGGGGATCCCCCAACTATGGCTACACCTTC	CATSELDRGSPNYGYTF
.	TRBV5-8	TRBJ2-6	.	TGTGCCAGCAGTCTCCTGAACTTTGGGGCCAACGTCCTGACTTTC	CASSLLNFGANVLTF
.	TRBV4-1	TRBJ2-5	TRBD2	TGCGCCAGCAGCCAAGATCGGGGGGAAGAGACCCAGTACTTC	CASSQDRGEETQYF
.	TRBV11-2	TRBJ2-4	.	TGTGCCAGCAGCTTAGAATACATTCAGTACTTC	CASSLEYIQYF
once	TRBV18	TRBJ1-1	.	TGTGCCAGCTCACCACCGTCTGGCAGTTTTGTAGCTTTCTTT	CASSPPSGSFVAFF
.	TRBV7-9	TRBJ2-1	TRBD2	TGTGCCAGCAGCTTAAATTCACTAGCGGCTCGATACAATGAGCAGTTCTTC	CASSLNSLAARYNEQFF
few	TRBV29-1	TRBJ1-1	.	TGCAGCTCTCAAGCCGAAAGGGGGGGTGAAGCTTTCTTT	CSSQAERGGEAFF
once	TRBV9	TRBJ1-2	.	TGTGCCAGCAGCCGAATTGAAACAGGGTCGGGGGGCTACACCTTC	CASSRIETGSGGYTF
.	TRBV9	TRBJ1-2	.	TGTGCCAGCAGCGCGGATTCCAACTATGGCTACACCTTC	CASSADSNYGYTF
.	TRBV5-1	TRBJ1-2	.	TGCGCCAGCAGCCTCGGCCCCTCCGGGACTTCCTACACCTTC	CASSLGPSGTSYTF
.	TRBV5-1	TRBJ2-3	.	TGCGCCAGCAGCTTGGGGCCCCGGGACGGTAGCACAGATACGCAGTATTTT	CASSLGPRDGSTDTQYF
.	TRBV11-3	TRBJ2-1	TRBD2	TGTGCCAGCAGCCTAGAGGTCGCTAGCGGGATTGCCGTTGAGCAGTTCTTC	CASSLEVASGIAVEQFF
.	TRBV10-3	TRBJ2-5	.	TGTGCCATCACCCCGGGGACCGGCCAAGAGACCCAGTACTTC	CAITPGTGQETQYF
.	TRBV25-1	TRBJ1-2	.	TGTGCCAGCAGTGATCTGGGTTATGGCTACACCTTC	CASSDLGYGYTF
.	TRBV7-9	TRBJ1-1	.	TGTGCCAGCAGCCCAAAACTGAGGGTCGGGACTGAAGCTTTCTTT	CASSPKLRVGTEAFF
.	TRBV14	TRBJ1-6	TRBD1	TGTGCCAGCAGCATAGACAGGGGCCGAATAGTCTCACCCCTCCACTTT	CASSIDRGRIVSPLHF
.	TRBV12-3/TRBV12-4	TRBJ2-3	.	TGTGCCAGCAGCTCCCGGATTCCACCCGAGTTT	CASSSRIPPEF
few	TRBV18	TRBJ1-2	TRBD1	TGTGCCAGCTCACCCACAGGGGAAAGCTATGGCTACACCTTC	CASSPTGESYGYTF
.	TRBV14	TRBJ2-1	.	TGTGCCAGCAGCCAAAGGGGGAGACTGGACAATGAGCAGTTCTTC	CASSQRGRLDNEQFF
.	TRBV14	TRBJ2-7	.	TGTGCCAGCAGCCACCCCTACGAGCAGTACTTC	CASSHPYEQYF
.	TRBV5-1	TRBJ1-1	TRBD1	TGCGCCAGCAGTGGGACAGGGCGAGGGACTGAAGCTTTCTTT	CASSGTGRGTEAFF
.	TRBV27	TRBJ2-1	TRBD2	TGTGCCAGCAGTTCCCCTAGCGGGACTGCCTACAATGAGCAGTTCTTC	CASSSPSGTAYNEQFF
few	TRBV12-5	TRBJ2-7	.	TGTGCTAGTGGTTACGTACACGAGCAGTACTTC	CASGYVHEQYF
.	TRBV30	TRBJ1-2	.	TGTGCCTGGAACGAGGGGAGTGGAACCAACTATGGCTACACCTTC	CAWNEGSGTNYGYTF
.	TRBV7-9	TRBJ1-1	.	TGTGCCAGCAGCTTAGGGGGATGGGCAGGGGCGACTGAAGCTTTCTTT	CASSLGGWAGATEAFF
.	TRBV29-1	TRBJ2-3	.	TGCAGCGTTGATAACGGGGGCGGAGATACGCAGTATTTT	CSVDNGGGDTQYF
.	TRBV6-1	TRBJ1-1	.	TGTGCCAGCAGTGAATTGGGAGGACCAAACACTGAAGCTTTCTTT	CASSELGGPNTEAFF
few	TRBV15	TRBJ2-7	TRBD1	TGTGCCACCAGCAGAGATCTGGACAGGGTCTACGAGCAGTACTTC	CATSRDLDRVYEQYF
once	TRBV6-5	TRBJ2-1	TRBD2	TGTGCCAGCTTGACGGGAGGGTTTATGGATGAGCAGTTCTTC	CASLTGGFMDEQFF
.	TRBV7-9	TRBJ2-1	TRBD2	TGTGCCAGCAGCTTAAGGAGGGGGACTAGCGTCCACAATGAGCAGTTCTTC	CASSLRRGTSVHNEQFF
.	TRBV19	TRBJ2-2	.	TGTGCCAGTAGTCCCCCCTTAGGGGAGCTGTTTTTT	CASSPPLGELFF
few	TRBV19	TRBJ2-3	TRBD1	TGTGCCAGTAGTATCCCCGGGACAGGGCCAGATACGCAGTATTTT	CASSIPGTGPDTQYF
.	TRBV19	TRBJ1-4	.	TGTGCCAGTAGTACACCCAGGAGAATAGGTGAAAAACTGTTTTTT	CASSTPRRIGEKLFF
.	TRBV10-3	TRBJ2-7	TRBD1	TGTGCCATCAGCGAGACAGGGTATAATCACGAGCAGTACTTC	CAISETGYNHEQYF
.	TRBV5-6	TRBJ2-6	.	TGTGCCAGCAGCTTGGGGTGGGGCTCTGGGGCCAACGTCCTGACTTTC	CASSLGWGSGANVLTF
.	TRBV29-1	TRBJ2-7	.	TGCAGCGCCGTGGGGGACAAGAGCTCCTACGAGCAGTACTTC	CSAVGDKSSYEQYF
once	TRBV19	TRBJ1-1	.	TGTGCCAGTACAAAAGGGGCATTTCCTCCGAACACTGAAGCTTTCTTT	CASTKGAFPPNTEAFF
.	TRBV18	TRBJ2-3	TRBD1	TGTGCCAGCTCACGGGGACAGCCTAGCACAGATACGCAGTATTTT	CASSRGQPSTDTQYF
.	TRBV30	TRBJ1-1	.	TGTGCCTGGAATTCTAAGGGCAGCGGCACTGAAGCTTTCTTT	CAWNSKGSGTEAFF
.	TRBV28	TRBJ1-5	.	TGTGCCAGCAGAGATCGGGACCGCAATCAGCCCCAGCATTTT	CASRDRDRNQPQHF
.	TRBV2	TRBJ2-5	.	TGTGCCAGCAGTGAAGCGTGGGGACAAGAGACCCAGTACTTC	CASSEAWGQETQYF
few	TRBV5-8	TRBJ2-7	.	TGTGCCAGCAGCTACCATACCGGGACAAAGGACTACGAGCAGTACTTC	CASSYHTGTKDYEQYF
few	TRBV11-2	TRBJ2-7	.	TGTGCCAGCAGCGCGGACAGAGCGTACGAGCAGTACTTC	CASSADRAYEQYF
.	TRBV14	TRBJ2-3	.	TGTGCCAGCAGCCAGCGGGGGCACACAGATACGCAGTATTTT	CASSQRGHTDTQYF
.	TRBV5-1	TRBJ2-1	.	TGCGCCAGTTCTAAGGAGGGCCCCTACGCTGAGCAGTTCTTC	CASSKEGPYAEQFF
.	TRBV6-1	TRBJ2-2	TRBD1	TGTGCCAGCAGTGATTGGGACAGGGGATTCGGGGAGCTGTTTTTT	CASSDWDRGFGELFF